This TCR beta chain derives from a study of regulatory T cells in long-lasting Graves disease. Time point in this sample: persistent/refractory GD, antithyroid drugs over 5 years with positive TRAb. Making the TCR library involved RNA that had been extracted from PBMCs. This clonotype was counted only a few times. Its specificity is not known. Study outcomes and limitations: Persistent Graves' disease cases displayed lower TCR diversity than newly diagnosed ones.

TCR beta libraries were built with iRepertoire HTBI primers and Arm-PCR of CDR3 regions. From the multiplex PCR reads, TCRdb called clonotypes with MiXCR, one entry per CDR3 protein. The sample has 600,000 to 800,000 distinct CDR3 sequences, about 32% seen once. The sample was peripheral blood mononuclear cells (PBMCs), taken when the disease was refractory, from a patient treated with antithyroid drugs. The TCR originated in a female donor with Graves disease.

The CDR3 coding sequence is TGTGCCAGCAGCCAAGATCTTGGACAGCGCGTCTATGGCTACACCTTC. Translation: CASSQDLGQRVYGYTF. This chain links TRBV3-1 with TRBJ1-2; D possibly corresponds to TRBD1 (6 bases). The CDR3 has 16 amino acids. Germline CDR1 reads LGHDT; CDR2 reads YNNKEL (reference sequence). The V end was cut by 0 bases, the J end by 4 bases, with 15 bases between.